This is a list of T cell receptor beta chains from one sample in a study of blood T cell repertoires in COVID-19. The data were produced by immunoSEQ multiplex PCR, yet TCRdb's version contains in-frame clones alone and is incomplete. Among 250,000 to 400,000 clones, approximately 90% were seen once, and the ten largest hold under 2%. The material sequenced was peripheral blood. The receptors shown here come from a young woman with COVID-19, enrolled during active disease. Each CDR3 is given without its conserved first and last residue.

TRBV15 ATSREGQSFEKLF
TRBV6-5 ASSYGDRGDSPLH
TRBV2 ATGTGLEKLF
TRBV6-1 ASSEGPLYNEQF
TRBV6-5 ASTKTGGGNQPQH
TRBV4-3 ASSQQSLDTQY
TRBV5-6 ASSLRQAVVEAF
TRBV7-6 ASSLEGAGGTGETQY
TRBV6-6 ASSQTENQPQH
TRBV4-2 ASSQGGTGGSGYT
TRBV21-1 ASSPTATGELF
TRBV2 ASSESGYSSLGYT
TRBV6-4 ASSDELNRGIWTEAF
TRBV9 ASSVGPGNSYEQY
TRBV3-1/TRBV3-2 ASSPGLNTGELF
TRBV4-3 ASSQRGGQETQY
TRBV6-6 ASSYSGTESYT
TRBV10-3 AISESAGQPQH
TRBV7-9 ASSTGDGFGTDTQY
TRBV4-3 ASSQGGAIQY
TRBV11-3 ASSLGGQYNEQF
TRBV24-1 ATSDGSAATNEKLF
TRBV3-1/TRBV3-2 ASRGTGGANVLT
TRBV9 ASSRAGGGTETQY
TRBV6-5 ASGQGSNQPQH
TRBV5-1 ASSWTGSETEAF
TRBV2 ASQRATNEKLF
TRBV7-2 ASSLFTGGGQPQH
TRBV6-5 ASNPGLAGAVQY
TRBV5-6 ASSPPRQGFKEKLF
TRBV19 ASNAQQGGSPLH
TRBV4-1 ASSPTGGGNTIY
TRBV29-1 SVTGLAGPDEQF
TRBV6-6 ASSYTRGNLSGYT
TRBV9 ASSPTGYNEKLF
TRBV19 ASSIVAGGDTQY
TRBV12-5 ASGLVPGNSYEQY
TRBV15 ATSRDVGGYTEAF
TRBV6-5 ASSSLYRGHQPQH
TRBV7-2 ASSRRSGGAYTGELF
TRBV28 ASSLLVRNQPQH
TRBV4-2 ASSQWGRLAGANNEQF
TRBV25-1 ASSEEAEDTDTQY
TRBV19 ASSTGGWDTEAF